Each of the 11 T cell receptor beta chains below was sequenced from the same sample in a study of a mutant IDH1 vaccine in newly diagnosed glioma. Using immunoSEQ multiplex PCR, the repertoire was profiled, and TCRdb retains in-frame clones only, with some absent. This table holds 82,000 or so clones, about 82% found once. Stated time point: week 23, last vaccination. What each vaccine dose contained was 300 ug of mutant IDH1 20-mer peptide, accompanied by topical imiquimod. Which antigens these TCRs recognize remains unknown. The sample here was PBMCs, taken from a glioma patient whose treatment included an IDH1 peptide vaccine. The receptors were gathered from a young man with glioma. Some clones in this sample may be carry-over from other donors' samples.

V is TRBV18 and J is TRBJ2-7, with D uncertain. Germline V lookup: CDR1 KGHSH, CDR2 LQKENI. The germline V and J ends were trimmed by 6 bases and 2 bases, with 14 bases remaining between them. The CDR3 runs 14 residues. The CDR3 loop is CASSPVAGTYEQYF. The DNA for the CDR3 is TGTGCCAGCTCTCCGGTGGCTGGGACCTACGAGCAGTACTTC.

To note about this clone: An end of the junction differs from the germline gene, which may be a read error. The chain recombines TRBV7-8 with TRBJ1-4, with D uncertain. The CDR3 is 15 amino acids. Per germline, CDR1 SGHVS and CDR2 FQNEAQ. The CDR3 DNA is TGTGCCAGCAGCCCATACATCCTCCCTAAGGAAAAACTGTTTTTT. This encodes CASSPYILPKEKLFF.

As concerns this clone: The identical CDR3 is also encoded by other nucleotide sequences in the sample. J is TRBJ2-1 and V is TRBV28; 10 bases line up with TRBD2. Germline assignment: CDR1 MDHEN and CDR2 SYDVKM. The CDR3 is made up of 15 amino acids. Trimming cost V 5 bases and J 0 bases; bases outside gene matches: 1. The CDR3 nucleotides read TGTGCCAGCAGTCCTAGCGGGAGCTCCTACAATGAGCAGTTCTTC. This codes for CASSPSGSSYNEQFF. Combining the CDR3 with reference TRBV28 and TRBJ2-1 gives the whole variable domain DVKVTQSSRYLVKRTGEKVFLECVQDMDHENMFWYRQDPGLGLRLIYFSYDVKMKEKGDIPEGYSVSREKKERFSLILESASTNQTSMYLCASSPSGSSYNEQFFGPGTRLTVL.

The chain uses TRBV28 and TRBJ1-3; 7 bases are shared with TRBD1. Germline values: CDR1 MDHEN, CDR2 SYDVKM. Germline trimming cut 5 bases from V and 0 bases from J; bases unmatched to any gene: 4. The CDR3 sequence is 15 residues long. As DNA, the CDR3 is TGTGCCAGCAGTCCGGGACAGATCTCTGGAAACACCATATATTTT. Translated, it gives CASSPGQISGNTIYF.

The chain has TRBV30 and TRBJ1-5; TRBD1 matches 7 bases. Unmatched junction bases numbered 3, after V lost 4 bases and J lost 0 bases. The CDR3 covers 14 residues. Germline V gene sequence: CDR1 GTSNPN, CDR2 SVGIG (reference sequence). The CDR3 reads CAWNRGNSNQPQHF. CDR3 nucleotides: TGTGCCTGGAACAGGGGAAATAGCAATCAGCCCCAGCATTTT.

This clone came up a few times. The chain links TRBV4-2 to TRBJ1-6; no clear D gene. Per germline, CDR1 LGHNA and CDR2 YNFKEQ. CDR3 length equals 13 residues. The ends were cut back, 0 bases at V and 10 bases at J, with 7 bases in the middle. The CDR3 region is CASSQDQFSPLHF. CDR3 sequence (DNA): TGTGCCAGCAGCCAAGATCAATTCTCACCCCTCCACTTT.

The chain joins TRBV11-2 to TRBJ2-7; 7 nucleotides match TRBD1. The trim removed 1 base at V and 3 bases at J, leaving 12 bases unmatched. There are 17 residues in the CDR3. Germline V CDR1 and CDR2: SGHAT, FQNNGV. CDR3 sequence: CASSLVEGARLYYEQYF. The CDR3 nucleotides are TGTGCCAGCAGCTTAGTTGAGGGGGCAAGGCTCTACTACGAGCAGTACTTC.

The chain recombines TRBV28 with TRBJ1-1; D uncertain. Germline V gene lookup returns CDR1 MDHEN and CDR2 SYDVKM. V was clipped by 6 bases and J by 0 bases, with 5 bases between them. This CDR3 has 12 amino acids. The CDR3 nucleotides read TGTGCCAGCAGGGATATGAACACTGAAGCTTTCTTT. Amino acids: CASRDMNTEAFF.

The rearrangement joins TRBV10-3 to TRBJ2-7, with TRBD2 identical over 9 bases. CDR1 and CDR2 (germline): ENHRY, SYGVKD. The CDR3 runs to 13 residues. V trimming: 7 bases; J trimming: 5 bases; junction bases outside the gene matches: 6. The CDR3, as DNA: TGTGCCATCACTAGCGGGGTAAGAAACGAGCAGTACTTC. Protein: CAITSGVRNEQYF.

J is TRBJ2-3 and V is TRBV7-8, with 12 bases fitting TRBD2. Germline CDR1 and CDR2: SGHVS and FQNEAQ. This CDR3 contains 15 residues. The J segment lost 7 bases and the V segment lost 1 base, leaving 3 bases of the junction unmatched. DNA for the CDR3: TGTGCCAGCAGCTTAGAACTAGCGGGGGGAAATACGCAGTATTTT. Residues: CASSLELAGGNTQYF.

CDR3 in DNA: TGTGCCAGTAGTATTCGGGACACTCGGAGCTACGAGCAGTACTTC. It encodes CASSIRDTRSYEQYF. The V gene is TRBV19, the J gene TRBJ2-7; TRBD1 is a possible D gene (6 bases). V was cut by 3 bases and J by 3 bases, with 15 bases left in between. Germline V CDR1 and CDR2: LNHDA, SQIVND (reference sequence). The CDR3 sequence is 15 residues long. The variable domain in full, completed from reference TRBV19 and TRBJ2-7, reads DGGITQSPKYLFRKEGQNVTLSCEQNLNHDAMYWYRQDPGQGLRLIYYSQIVNDFQKGDIAEGYSVSREKKESFPLTVTSAQKNPTAFYLCASSIRDTRSYEQYFGPGTRLTVT.